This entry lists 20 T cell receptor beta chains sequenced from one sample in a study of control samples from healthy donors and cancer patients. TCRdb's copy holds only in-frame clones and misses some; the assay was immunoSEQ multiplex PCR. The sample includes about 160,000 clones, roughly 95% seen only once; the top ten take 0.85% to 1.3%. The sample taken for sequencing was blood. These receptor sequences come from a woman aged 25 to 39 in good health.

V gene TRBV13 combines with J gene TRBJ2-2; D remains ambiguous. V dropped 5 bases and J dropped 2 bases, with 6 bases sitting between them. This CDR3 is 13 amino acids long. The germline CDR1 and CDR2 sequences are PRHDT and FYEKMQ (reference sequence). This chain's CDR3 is CASSRRNTGELFF. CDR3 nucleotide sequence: TGTGCCAGCAGCCGACGAAACACCGGGGAGCTGTTTTTT. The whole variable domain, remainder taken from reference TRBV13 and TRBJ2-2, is AAGVIQSPRHLIKEKRETATLKCYPIPRHDTVYWYQQGPGQDPQFLISFYEKMQSDKGSIPDRFSAQQFSDYHSELNMSSLELGDSALYFCASSRRNTGELFFGEGSRLTVL.

CDR3 in DNA: TGTGCCAGCAGCTTCAACTCTGGGGCCAACGTCCTGACTTTC. It codes for CASSFNSGANVLTF. The V gene is TRBV14, the J gene TRBJ2-6; D gene uncertain. Germline assignment: CDR1 SGHDN and CDR2 FVKESK. Trimming pared 5 bases from V and 0 bases from J, leaving 5 bases between. The CDR3 runs to 14 residues.

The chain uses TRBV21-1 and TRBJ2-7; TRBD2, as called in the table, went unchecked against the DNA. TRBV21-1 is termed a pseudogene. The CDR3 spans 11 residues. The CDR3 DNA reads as TGTGCCAGCAGCAAAGTTAACGAGCAGTACTTC. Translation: CASSKVNEQYF.

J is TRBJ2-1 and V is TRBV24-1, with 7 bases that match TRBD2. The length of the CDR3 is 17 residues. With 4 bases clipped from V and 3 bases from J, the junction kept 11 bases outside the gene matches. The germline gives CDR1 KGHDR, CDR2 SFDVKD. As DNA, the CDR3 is TGTGCCACCAGTGACCCCGGAGGAACGGGGGGCTACAATGAGCAGTTCTTC. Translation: CATSDPGGTGGYNEQFF.

The CDR3 spells CASSLRGGTEAFF. The CDR3, as DNA: TGCGCCAGCAGCTTGCGGGGTGGCACTGAAGCTTTCTTT. The rearrangement uses TRBV5-1 and TRBJ1-1; D is unresolved. V lost 1 base and J lost 4, with 8 bases in between. CDR1 SGHRS and CDR2 YFSETQ come from the germline V gene. The CDR3 has 13 residues.

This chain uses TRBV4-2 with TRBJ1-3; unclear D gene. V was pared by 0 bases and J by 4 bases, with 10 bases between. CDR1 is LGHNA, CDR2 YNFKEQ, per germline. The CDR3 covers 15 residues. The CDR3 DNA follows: TGTGCCAGCAGCCAAGAGGCAGGTGCCGGAAACACCATATATTTT. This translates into CASSQEAGAGNTIYF.

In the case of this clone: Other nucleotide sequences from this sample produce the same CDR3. CDR3 sequence: CASSDRASTDTQYF. CDR3 bases: TGTGCCAGCAGTGATAGGGCTAGCACAGATACGCAGTATTTT. The chain recombines TRBV6-4 with TRBJ2-3; D not resolved. The germline V gene encodes CDR1 MRHNA and CDR2 SNTAGT. Trimming cost V 3 bases and J 0 bases, with 7 bases left between them. This CDR3 contains 14 residues.

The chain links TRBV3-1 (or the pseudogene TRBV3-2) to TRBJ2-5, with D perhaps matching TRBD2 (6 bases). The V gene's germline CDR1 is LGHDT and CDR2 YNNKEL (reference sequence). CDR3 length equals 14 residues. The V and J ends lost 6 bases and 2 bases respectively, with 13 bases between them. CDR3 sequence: CASSHRRDQETQYF. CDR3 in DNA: TGTGCCAGCAGTCACAGGAGGGATCAAGAGACCCAGTACTTC.

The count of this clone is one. As DNA, the CDR3 is TGCGCCAGCAGCATTCTTATAGGACCAGTCTCGGACACCGGGGAGCTGTTTTTT. This sequence encodes CASSILIGPVSDTGELFF. V and J are TRBV5-1 and TRBJ2-2; D uncertain. The CDR3 runs to 18 residues. V lost 4 bases and J lost 3, with 22 bases in between. Germline loops: CDR1 SGHRS, CDR2 YFSETQ. Supplemented by reference TRBV5-1 and TRBJ2-2, the full variable domain reads KAGVTQTPRYLIKTRGQQVTLSCSPISGHRSVSWYQQTPGQGLQFLFEYFSETQRNKGNFPGRFSGRQFSNSRSEMNVSTLELGDSALYLCASSILIGPVSDTGELFFGEGSRLTVL.

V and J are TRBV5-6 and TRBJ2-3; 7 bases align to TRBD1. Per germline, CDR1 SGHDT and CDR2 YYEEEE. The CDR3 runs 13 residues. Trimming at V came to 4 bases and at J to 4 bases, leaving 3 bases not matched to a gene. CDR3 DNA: TGTGCCAGCAGCCAGGGGGTGGCAGATACGCAGTATTTT. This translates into CASSQGVADTQYF.

The CDR3 DNA is TGCAGCGCGAACCCGGGGGGGAGTGGTGAGCAGTTCTTC. Residues: CSANPGGSGEQFF. V and J are TRBV29-1 and TRBJ2-1; 8 bases align to TRBD2. V gave up 7 bases and J gave up 9 bases; unmatched junction bases: 11. CDR3 length: 13 amino acids. Germline-derived CDR1 and CDR2 are SQVTM and ANQGSEA.

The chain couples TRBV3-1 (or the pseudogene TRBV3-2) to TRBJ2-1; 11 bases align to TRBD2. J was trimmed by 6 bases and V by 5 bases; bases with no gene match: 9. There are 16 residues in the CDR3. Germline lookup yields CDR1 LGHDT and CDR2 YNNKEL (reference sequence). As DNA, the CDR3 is TGTGCCAGCAGCAAGATAGCGGGAGGGCCCGGCAATGAGCAGTTCTTC. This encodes CASSKIAGGPGNEQFF.

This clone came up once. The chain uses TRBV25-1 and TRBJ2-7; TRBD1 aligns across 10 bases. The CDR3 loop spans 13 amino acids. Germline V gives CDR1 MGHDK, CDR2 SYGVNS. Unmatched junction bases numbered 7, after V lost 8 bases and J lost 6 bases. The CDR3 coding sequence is TGTGCCAGCCGCCGGGACAGGGGAGTCGAGCAGTACTTC. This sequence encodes CASRRDRGVEQYF.

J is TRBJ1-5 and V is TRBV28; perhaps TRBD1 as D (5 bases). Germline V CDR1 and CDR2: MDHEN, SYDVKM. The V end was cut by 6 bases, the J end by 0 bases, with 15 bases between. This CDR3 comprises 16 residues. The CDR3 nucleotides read TGTGCCAGCAGCCGACGGCAGGGTCTTAGCAATCAGCCCCAGCATTTT. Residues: CASSRRQGLSNQPQHF. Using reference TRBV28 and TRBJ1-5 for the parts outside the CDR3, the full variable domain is DVKVTQSSRYLVKRTGEKVFLECVQDMDHENMFWYRQDPGLGLRLIYFSYDVKMKEKGDIPEGYSVSREKKERFSLILESASTNQTSMYLCASSRRQGLSNQPQHFGDGTRLSIL.

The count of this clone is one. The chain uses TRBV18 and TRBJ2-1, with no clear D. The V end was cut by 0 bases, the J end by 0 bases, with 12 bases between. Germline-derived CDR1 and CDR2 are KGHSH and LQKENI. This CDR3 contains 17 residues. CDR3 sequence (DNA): TGTGCCAGCTCACCACCGGTGGGCACAAGCTCCTACAATGAGCAGTTCTTC. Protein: CASSPPVGTSSYNEQFF.

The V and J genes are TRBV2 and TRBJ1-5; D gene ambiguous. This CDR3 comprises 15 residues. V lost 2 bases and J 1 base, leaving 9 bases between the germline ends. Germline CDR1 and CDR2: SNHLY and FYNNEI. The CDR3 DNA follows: TGTGCCAGCAGTGAACTCCGGGTCAGCAATCAGCCCCAGCATTTT. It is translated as CASSELRVSNQPQHF.

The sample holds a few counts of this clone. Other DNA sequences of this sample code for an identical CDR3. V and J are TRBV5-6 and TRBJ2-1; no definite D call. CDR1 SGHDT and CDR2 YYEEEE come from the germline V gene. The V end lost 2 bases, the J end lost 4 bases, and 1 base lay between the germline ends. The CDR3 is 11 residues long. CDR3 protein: CASSLYNEQFF. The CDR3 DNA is TGTGCCAGCAGCTTATACAATGAGCAGTTCTTC.

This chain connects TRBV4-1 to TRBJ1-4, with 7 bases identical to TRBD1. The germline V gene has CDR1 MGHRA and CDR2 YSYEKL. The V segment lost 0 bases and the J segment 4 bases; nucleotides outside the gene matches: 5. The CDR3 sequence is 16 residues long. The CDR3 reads CASSQERGQYNEKLFF. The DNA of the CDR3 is TGCGCCAGCAGCCAAGAAAGGGGACAGTATAATGAAAAACTGTTTTTT.

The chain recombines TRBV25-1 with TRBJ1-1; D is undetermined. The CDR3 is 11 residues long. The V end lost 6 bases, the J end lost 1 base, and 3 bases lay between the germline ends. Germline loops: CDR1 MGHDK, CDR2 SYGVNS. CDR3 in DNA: TGTGCCAGCAGACGGAACACTGAAGCTTTCTTT. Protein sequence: CASRRNTEAFF.

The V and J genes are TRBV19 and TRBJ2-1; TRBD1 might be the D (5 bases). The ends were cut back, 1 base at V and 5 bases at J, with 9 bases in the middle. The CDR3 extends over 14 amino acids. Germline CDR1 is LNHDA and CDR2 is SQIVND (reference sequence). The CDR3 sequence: CASSIGPQDNEQFF. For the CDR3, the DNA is TGTGCCAGTAGTATAGGCCCACAGGACAATGAGCAGTTCTTC.